This TCR beta chain was sequenced in a study of T cell repertoires in cytomegalovirus infection. On the study more broadly: It was recently identified HLA-C-restricted and well-studied HLA-B-restricted CMV epitopes that the study used. Carrying CMV and the relevant HLA type showed in public TCR beta signatures. Study conclusions and caveats: Carriage of CMV together with the relevant HLA was identifiable through cumulative public TCR beta family frequency. Clonotype analysis showed dominance of the ex vivo response by HLA-C-restricted CMV-specific TCR beta clonotypes.

J gave up 4 bases and V 9 bases, and 9 bases lay outside the gene matches. Per germline, CDR1 SGDLS and CDR2 YYNGEE. The CDR3 runs to 15 residues. Worth noting for this clonotype: Its cognate antigen is unknown.

TCRdb used MiXCR to reprocess the reads, holding one entry per CDR3 protein. Among about 920,000 distinct CDR3 sequences listed, around 30% were seen once. The receptor's source is a human donor in good health (CMV status not recorded). Some clones in this sample may be carry-over from other donors' samples. The chain recombines TRBV9 with TRBJ2-3, with 12 nucleotides matching TRBD2. The sample here was cultured CD8+ T cells from PBMCs, taken from culture after CMV antigen stimulation. CDR3 loop: CATAKASGGADTQYF. CDR3 bases: TGTGCCACCGCCAAAGCTAGCGGGGGGGCAGATACGCAGTATTTT.